This T cell receptor (beta chain) appears in the sequencing data of a study of identical twins. Broader study findings: Monozygotic twins shared more out-of-frame TCR alpha than recombination models predicted.

A universal primer site was incorporated via template switching, and the cDNA contained unique molecular identifiers. TCRdb called the 5' RACE reads again in MiXCR, with one record for every CDR3 protein. The table lists hundreds of thousands of distinct CDR3 sequences, about 9.4% of them singletons. This clonotype was picked up a small number of times. Its antigen is still unknown. Germline CDR1 and CDR2: SGHNT and YYREEE (reference sequence). V was clipped by 1 base and J by 4 bases; unmatched bases: 3. CDR3 length: 15 amino acids. This sample also belongs to another study, concerning yellow fever vaccine responses in identical twins. From that study: A vaccine T cell response that seemed partly convergent and partly personalized was reported in twins.

The sequencing sample was made of PBMCs. The chain links TRBV5-4 to TRBJ1-1; 11 bases map to TRBD1. The TCR sequence derives from a woman younger than 30 in good health. The CDR3 spells CASSLRDRGFTEAFF. CDR3 in DNA: TGTGCCAGCAGCTTGCGGGACAGGGGGTTCACTGAAGCTTTCTTT.